These 27 T cell receptor beta chains originate from one sample sequenced in a study of T cell responses to AZD1222 COVID-19 vaccine. Repertoires were generated with immunoSEQ multiplex PCR, while TCRdb's copy carries only in-frame clones and drops some. The data show about 120,000 clones, roughly nine tenths seen once. The sample was peripheral blood, taken on day 0 of AZD1222 vaccination. The receptors were gathered from an adult in good health.

This chain links TRBV6-5 with TRBJ1-1; 7 positions agree with TRBD1. Germline CDR1 reads MNHEY; CDR2 reads SVGAGI. This CDR3 is built from 14 residues. Losses at the gene ends were 7 bases for V and 3 bases for J; bases not matched to a gene: 8. The CDR3 spells CASNHRGTDTEAFF. CDR3 DNA: TGTGCCAGCAACCACAGGGGTACGGACACTGAAGCTTTCTTT.

A single count supports this clone. The V and J genes are TRBV9 and TRBJ1-3; unclear D gene. The germline gives CDR1 SGDLS, CDR2 YYNGEE. Trimming took 2 bases from V and 0 from J, leaving 9 bases between them. The length of the CDR3 is 15 residues. The CDR3 reads CASSVGKSSGNTIYF. The DNA of the CDR3 is TGTGCCAGCAGCGTGGGGAAGTCCTCTGGAAACACCATATATTTT.

The chain recombines TRBV5-6 with TRBJ1-5, with D hard to call. Trimming left V 4 bases short and J 9 bases short, with 14 bases between. Germline CDR1 and CDR2: SGHDT and YYEEEE. The CDR3 extends over 13 amino acids. Here the CDR3 reads CASSLGAARPQHF. The CDR3 DNA is TGTGCCAGCAGCCTAGGCGCGGCCCGGCCCCAGCATTTT.

The chain joins TRBV5-8 to TRBJ1-1, with D perhaps TRBD1 (6 bases). Germline-derived CDR1 and CDR2 are SGHTS and YDEGEE. V was clipped by 4 bases and J by 2 bases, with 18 bases between them. This CDR3 contains 16 residues. CDR3 nucleotides: TGTGCCAGCAGCCCGGGACAAATTCGCCCAAACACTGAAGCTTTCTTT. This translates into CASSPGQIRPNTEAFF.

The chain employs TRBV10-3 and TRBJ1-1, with TRBD1 as a possible D gene (6 bases). The germline V gene has CDR1 ENHRY and CDR2 SYGVKD. V lost 9 bases and J 6 bases, leaving 14 bases between the germline ends. The CDR3 runs 12 residues. This chain's CDR3 is CAISTGSPEAFF. CDR3 DNA sequence: TGTGCCATTAGCACAGGGTCGCCTGAAGCTTTCTTT.

This clone appeared once. The genes are TRBV11-1 and TRBJ2-7; 9 nucleotides match TRBD1. Germline V gene data show CDR1 as SGHAT and CDR2 as FQDESV (reference sequence). CDR3 length equals 13 residues. The J segment lost 5 bases and the V segment lost 6 bases, leaving 5 bases of the junction unmatched. The CDR3, as DNA: TGTGCCAGCAGAGGGACAGGGCAGAACGAGCAGTACTTC. Encoded protein: CASRGTGQNEQYF.

DNA of the CDR3: TGCGCCAGCAGCCCACACCAGTGGGGGGCCCCTCCAAGCACAGATACGCAGTATTTT. It specifies CASSPHQWGAPPSTDTQYF. The chain links TRBV4-3 to TRBJ2-3; either TRBD1 or TRBD2 may supply D (6 bases each). Trimming shortened V by 4 bases and J by 0 bases, and 23 bases separated the two germline ends. The CDR3 is 19 amino acids. Germline lookup yields CDR1 LGHNA and CDR2 YSLEER.

V usage is TRBV23-1 and J usage is TRBJ2-7; 7 nucleotides align to TRBD1. TRBV23-1 has ORF status, its function being uncertain. The junction had 7 bases not matched to a gene; V was cut back by 0 bases and J by 2 bases. The length of the CDR3 is 16 residues. The CDR3 nucleotides are TGCGCCAGCAGTCAATCGATCGGCAGGGGGACCTACGAGCAGTACTTC. Translating gives CASSQSIGRGTYEQYF.

The chain has TRBV7-2 and TRBJ2-5, with 15 bases lining up with TRBD2. This CDR3 comprises 19 residues. Germline CDR1 reads SGHTA; CDR2 reads FQGNSA. The J segment lost 5 bases and the V segment lost 1 base, leaving 11 bases of the junction unmatched. The CDR3 nucleotides are TGTGCCAGCAGCTTAGTCGTGTGGGGACTAGCGGGAGGTGGGGAGACCCAGTACTTC. The encoded protein is CASSLVVWGLAGGGETQYF.

The V call is TRBV30, the J call TRBJ1-5, with D unclear. The V gene lost 1 base and the J gene lost 9 bases, with 19 bases spanning the gap. Germline CDR1 GTSNPN, CDR2 SVGIG (reference sequence). This CDR3 region has 15 residues. This CDR3 is CAWSARATLGSPQHF. Here the CDR3 DNA reads TGTGCCTGGAGTGCCCGGGCCACGTTGGGCTCGCCCCAGCATTTT.

V is TRBV29-1 and J is TRBJ2-5, with TRBD1 identical over 8 bases. The CDR3 is 16 amino acids. The trim removed 6 bases at V and 5 bases at J, leaving 17 bases unmatched. From germline, CDR1 is SQVTM and CDR2 ANQGSEA. In nucleotides, the CDR3 is TGCAGCGTGATTTCCCGTGAGACAGGGGTTAAGGAGACCCAGTACTTC. Its protein product is CSVISRETGVKETQYF.

The rearrangement uses TRBV7-9 and TRBJ1-2, with a possible D match to TRBD1 (6 bases). The CDR3 spans 13 residues. CDR1 and CDR2 (germline): SEHNR, FQNEAQ (reference sequence). V was pared by 5 bases and J by 7 bases, with 14 bases between. This CDR3 reads CASSPHRAGGYTF. The DNA of the CDR3 is TGTGCCAGCAGCCCCCACAGGGCGGGTGGCTACACCTTC.

The chain uses TRBV5-6 and TRBJ2-7; 9 bases fit TRBD1. CDR3 size: 14 residues. Germline loops: CDR1 SGHDT, CDR2 YYEEEE. Trimming at V came to 2 bases and at J to 2 bases, leaving 2 bases not matched to a gene. The CDR3 nucleotides are TGTGCCAGCAGCTTCCGGGACAGGGCCTACGAGCAGTACTTC. Its translation: CASSFRDRAYEQYF.

This sequence joins TRBV6-5 and TRBJ2-1, with 8 bases identical to TRBD2. Germline V lookup: CDR1 MNHEY, CDR2 SVGAGI. The CDR3 has 15 amino acids. Trimming at V came to 6 bases and at J to 5 bases, leaving 9 bases not matched to a gene. The CDR3 protein is CASRIAGPGHNEQFF. DNA for the CDR3: TGTGCCAGCAGAATAGCGGGACCGGGCCACAATGAGCAGTTCTTC.

A remark on this clone: Other DNA sequences in the same sample also yield this CDR3. CDR3 residues: CASSSLGGYTF. The CDR3 nucleotides are TGTGCCAGCAGTTCCCTCGGGGGCTACACCTTC. The rearrangement uses TRBV6-5 and TRBJ1-2, with D hard to call. Trimming took 4 bases from V and 8 from J, leaving 8 bases between them. The CDR3 has 11 amino acids. The germline gives CDR1 MNHEY, CDR2 SVGAGI.

The chain recombines TRBV5-5 with TRBJ2-3, with D perhaps matching TRBD2 (5 bases). With 0 bases removed from V and 4 bases from J, the gap between germline ends came to 21 bases. From germline, CDR1 is SGHKS and CDR2 YYEKEE (reference sequence). The CDR3 consists of 18 residues. The DNA of the CDR3 is TGTGCCAGCAGCTTGGGACTACACATGGTTGGGCTCGCAGATACGCAGTATTTT. This translates into CASSLGLHMVGLADTQYF.

In this sample, this clone turned up once. The chain carries TRBV6-2 or TRBV6-3 and TRBJ2-1; 8 bases map to TRBD2. V trimming: 4 bases; J trimming: 7 bases; junction bases outside the gene matches: 12. This CDR3 has 16 amino acids. The germline V gene has CDR1 MNHEY and CDR2 SVGEGT. In DNA, the CDR3 is TGTGCCAGCAGTTCTCTTGTTGGACTAGCTAGAAATGAGCAGTTCTTC. It codes for CASSSLVGLARNEQFF.

This sequence joins TRBV5-1 and TRBJ2-7; perhaps TRBD2 as D (5 bases). Trimming cost V 1 base and J 1 base, with 24 bases left between them. There are 19 residues in the CDR3. Looked up from germline, CDR1 is SGHRS and CDR2 is YFSETQ. Written as DNA, the CDR3 is TGCGCCAGCAGCTTGTCTAGCCTCCCCTCGGACCGGGGTTCCTACGAGCAGTACTTC. It yields the protein CASSLSSLPSDRGSYEQYF.

The chain links TRBV6-4 to TRBJ1-2, with 9 bases lining up with TRBD1. The V gene end was trimmed by 7 bases and the J gene end by 4 bases; junction bases not matched to a gene: 10. The CDR3 consists of 15 residues. Germline CDR1 MRHNA, CDR2 SNTAGT. In DNA, the CDR3 is TGTGCCAGCACCTTGGGGACAGGGAGGAGCTATGGCTACACCTTC. Its protein is CASTLGTGRSYGYTF.

This clone was seen just once. The V gene is TRBV21-1, the J gene TRBJ1-5. TRBV21-1 is described as a pseudogene. The CDR3 extends over 15 amino acids. The CDR3 sequence: CASSKPRGANQPQHF. CDR3 bases: TGTGCCAGCAGCAAACCTCGGGGGGCAAATCAGCCCCAGCATTTT.

The chain recombines TRBV5-1 with TRBJ1-4; D is uncertain. This CDR3 has 13 amino acids. The V gene's germline CDR1 is SGHRS and CDR2 YFSETQ. With 3 bases removed from V and 0 bases from J, the gap between germline ends came to 3 bases. For the CDR3, the DNA is TGCGCCAGCAGCTCTACAACTAATGAAAAACTGTTTTTT. Translation: CASSSTTNEKLFF.

The chain links TRBV6-5 to TRBJ2-2; 9 bases are shared with TRBD1. The germline V gene encodes CDR1 MNHEY and CDR2 SVGAGI. This CDR3 has 15 amino acids. The V and J ends lost 5 bases and 4 bases, in that order; junction bases with no gene match: 5. In DNA form, the CDR3 reads TGTGCCAGCAGTATGGACAGGGGCCCCACCGGGGAGCTGTTTTTT. It codes for CASSMDRGPTGELFF.

This clone was found once. The rearrangement uses TRBV5-1 and TRBJ2-7; D assignment may be TRBD1 or TRBD2 (5 bases each). V lost 0 bases, J lost 0 bases, and 13 bases lay in between. This CDR3 has 16 residues. CDR1 and CDR2 (germline): SGHRS, YFSETQ. CDR3 protein: CASSLEAAGSSYEQYF. The DNA of the CDR3 is TGCGCCAGCAGCTTGGAGGCCGCAGGGAGCTCCTACGAGCAGTACTTC.

The chain joins TRBV11-2 to TRBJ1-5; maybe TRBD1 (5 bases). This CDR3 comprises 15 residues. CDR1 is SGHAT, CDR2 FQNNGV, per germline. Trimming took 4 bases from V and 2 from J, leaving 12 bases between them. The CDR3 loop reads CASSYDRSGNQPQHF. The DNA of the CDR3 is TGTGCCAGCAGCTACGACAGAAGCGGCAATCAGCCCCAGCATTTT.

The V gene is TRBV30, the J gene TRBJ1-1; TRBD1 is a possible D gene (5 bases). Germline V lookup: CDR1 GTSNPN, CDR2 SVGIG (reference sequence). This CDR3 spans 15 amino acids. V lost 4 bases and J lost 1, with 16 bases in between. CDR3 in amino acids: CAWMVLEQENTEAFF. Here the CDR3 DNA reads TGTGCCTGGATGGTCCTGGAACAGGAGAACACTGAAGCTTTCTTT.

V and J are TRBV4-2 and TRBJ2-1, with 10 bases matching TRBD2. The V segment lost 4 bases and the J segment 6 bases; nucleotides outside the gene matches: 6. Germline V CDR1 and CDR2: LGHNA, YNFKEQ. The CDR3 totals 15 residues. The CDR3 DNA sequence: TGTGCCAGCAGCCGAAGCGGGGGGGCCGGCAATGAGCAGTTCTTC. It encodes CASSRSGGAGNEQFF.

The rearrangement joins TRBV11-2 to TRBJ2-7, with no clear D. Germline CDR1 reads SGHAT; CDR2 reads FQNNGV. CDR3 length: 13 amino acids. V lost 5 bases to trimming and J lost 3 bases, with 11 bases between them. CDR3 nucleotides: TGTGCCAGCAGCCTACTGTTGTACTACGAGCAGTACTTC. Its protein is CASSLLLYYEQYF.